This T cell receptor beta chain was sequenced in a study of cytomegalovirus exposure and HLA in healthy donors. The CDR3 length is 13 residues. Germline V gene sequence: CDR1 MGHDK, CDR2 SYGVNS. Trimming stripped 8 bases from V and 7 bases from J, with 14 bases between. The protocol was immunoSEQ multiplex PCR, while the TCRdb copy is restricted to in-frame clones and leaves out a portion. This sample carries about 130,000 clones, roughly 86% of them seen once, and the ten largest clones take about 3%. V usage is TRBV25-1 and J usage is TRBJ1-4; possibly TRBD1 for D (5 bases). This sequence originates from a man aged 25-45 years in good health and CMV-seronegative. The material sequenced was PBMCs. Here the CDR3 reads CASHWGFGEKLFF. The CDR3 DNA is TGTGCCAGCCACTGGGGCTTTGGTGAAAAACTGTTTTTT.